This T cell receptor beta chain was captured by sequencing in a study of cytomegalovirus exposure and HLA in healthy donors (dated by TCRdb to about 2017). With regard to the full study: An earlier analysis of approximately 590 of the donors reported roughly 300 Gb of sequence data and some 100 million unique TCR beta sequences from about 200 million T cells. An early release covering over 500 HLA-typed donors comprised 250 to 350 gigabases of sequencing data and about 90 million unique TCR sequences. Several DR-DQ haplotypes were handled as single units for association and clustering because linkage in the cohort was strong. Donor age, sex, ethnicity and CMV serostatus were collected together with the repertoire data. The number of donors typed differed by locus, with about 629-640 for A, B, C, DRB1 and DQB1, around 560 for DQA1, 606 for DPA1, and some 440 for DPB1. A separate validation cohort of about 110 different subjects was used in addition to the approximately 700-subject first cohort. The genetic ancestry cluster associated with self-reported Caucasian donors included around 76% of the roughly 410 genotyped donors. In a later genetic analysis, genome-wide SNP genotypes for about 55% of the roughly 700 donors were used, and that subset was treated as a discovery cohort. The study profiled the T cell repertoires of 666 subjects by immunosequencing and related them to cytomegalovirus serostatus. Across around 400 genotyped donors of the cohort, an average of approximately 200,000 unique TCR beta nucleotide sequences per donor were sequenced, and approximately 17% of those sequences were non-productive. The study aimed to test whether signatures of past pathogen exposure could be identified by cataloging public T cell receptors. All discovery cohort repertoires had been generated on a single sequencing platform. In the later analysis, no new phenotypic data were used to find candidate immune exposures; instead, reliance was placed on TCR beta sequences and their occurrence across donors. An earlier analysis of nearly 600 of the donors applied high-throughput TCR beta sequencing to assess whether each TCR beta V gene segment acted as functional or pseudogenic. Class I and class II HLA loci were covered by the typing at four-digit resolution. High-throughput TCR immunosequencing, statistical association of individual TCRs with disease status, and machine learning were combined to predict cytomegalovirus infection status. A later analysis re-analyzed previously published TCR beta repertoires from approximately 670 donors and added high-resolution HLA genotyping to study TCR occurrence patterns. The research as a whole found: Strong co-occurrence of HLA alleles, especially DR and DQ, made assigning TCR associations to individual alleles difficult. The study gave a list of under 200 TCR beta chains associated with cytomegalovirus. Compared with the approximately 670-donor mean, donors in an Asian-associated ancestry cluster had fewer N-insertions in productive TCRs, according to a later genetic analysis. Sequencing depth was assumed to be roughly uniform across donors in the presence/absence analyses, though that assumption may not hold. A later genetic analysis associated a missense DCLRE1C variant with V-gene and J-gene trimming of TCR beta chains, and an independent cohort replicated the association. Because HLA typing was unavailable for some donors at each locus, only the typed subset was used in association tests. A further reported finding was that TCR beta sequences accurately predicted the HLA-A and HLA-B alleles for most subjects in the first cohort. In a later analysis, HLA-associated TCR beta chains were found to be more clonally expanded and to have lower generation probabilities than equally common non-associated chains. According to a later analysis, most CMV-associated TCR beta chains appeared to be HLA-restricted, and the HLA associations seemed to be driven largely by CMV exposure. In vitro tests confirmed that three of the cytomegalovirus-associated TCR beta chains recognize cytomegalovirus antigens. According to a later analysis, parvovirus B19, influenza, CMV and Epstein-Barr virus appeared linked to several top co-occurrence clusters. Cytomegalovirus status was reported to be diagnosed by the classifier with high specificity and sensitivity in both the original and validation cohorts. Because counts were too low, seventeen rarely observed V segments, including chromosome 9 orphons, were excluded from the earlier analysis of several hundred of the donors. A later analysis found that TCR association rates varied across HLA loci, with DRB1 alleles showing the most associated TCRs and HLA-C alleles the fewest. Specific HLA alleles were associated with 15,000 to 20,000 TCR beta sequences at a false discovery rate of 0.05 in a later analysis. Correlated functional status among segregating V segments might reflect linkage disequilibrium, but an unknown experimental factor could not be ruled out. The authors suggested that the approach could potentially be generalized to other disease states and immunological phenotypes. Because the 87-base-pair reads could not distinguish some IMGT-functional V segments, including TRBV6-2 and TRBV6-3, those segments were excluded. An earlier analysis of approximately 570 of the donors showed that most TCR beta V segments appeared in productive rearrangements either about 87% or about 30% of the time, which broadly matched IMGT annotations. The cohort was sequenced for TCR beta chains only, and without alpha or paired-chain data the features that could be detected were limited. CMV serostatus was the only immune exposure information available for the cohort. A cluster of highly shared sequence variants was judged likely to be a technical artifact of the sequencing pipeline. While some public TCRs were present in many individuals, most TCR sequences turned up only very rarely across donors.

The CDR3 goes from the cysteine to the phenylalanine over 14 residues. The kept DNA is CDR3 alone, 42 bases in frame from the first base. Trimming at the junction amounts to 10 bases on V and 1 base on J, and the germline ends lie 14 bases apart. The germline V gene supplies CDR1 MDHEN and CDR2 SYDVKM. The cohort consisted of 650 to 850 healthy bone marrow donors. Cohort members were all nominally healthy when sampled, although unrecorded immune exposures were likely present. The donor was CMV seronegative and was included in the group of several hundred seronegative cohort members. Every donor gave a peripheral blood sample, and the peripheral blood mononuclear cells from that sample were used for TCR beta sequencing. The Qiagen DNeasy Blood Extraction Kit was used to extract genomic DNA from the blood cell samples. Library generation was performed with the immunoSEQ multiplex PCR assay. A mixture of 60 forward primers for TCR Vbeta segments and 13 reverse primers for TCR Jbeta segments was used in the multiplex PCR. The CDR3 region of rearranged TCR beta genes was amplified from genomic DNA by a multiplex PCR assay. The Illumina HiSeq System was used to sequence the amplified TCR beta libraries as 87-base-pair reads. The published analysis was carried out like this. A later analysis tallied around 80 million unique TCR beta chains across the 666 repertoires, and approximately 12 million of those chains were shared by two or more donors. Raw reads were error-corrected and collapsed into unique sequences with a nearest-neighbor algorithm that merged closely related sequences to remove PCR and sequencing errors. Alignment of CDR3 sequences to IMGT reference sequences was used to assign V, D and J gene segments. For a sequence to be retained, a match of at least six nucleotides to both a V gene segment and a J gene segment was required. Rearrangements were called productive when the CDR3 lacked stop codons and stayed in frame with V and J; all others were non-productive. CDR3 was defined by IMGT convention, running from the second conserved V-encoded cysteine to the conserved J-encoded phenylalanine. The earlier analysis of about 530 of the donors excluded any sequence lacking an unambiguous match to a single V gene segment. In an earlier analysis of approximately 590 of the donors, V segments were called functional above 56.7% productive rearrangements and were called segregating when the between-donor standard deviation exceeded 5%. A statistical classification framework was developed to diagnose cytomegalovirus status using the catalog of TCR beta chain sequences. In a later analysis, TCR nucleotide sequences were compared against IMGT/GENE-DB human TR gene sequences so that V and J genes could be assigned. The TCRdist pipeline was used in a later analysis to assign CDR3 sequences and most-parsimonious VDJ recombination scenarios. In a later analysis, each TCR beta chain was defined by its CDR3 amino acid sequence together with its V-gene family, and reads without a unique V-gene family were excluded. As a way to deal with suspected cross-contamination and a sequencing artifact, a later analysis dropped 450 to 600 nucleotide sequences that were highly shared and had low generation probability. For each public chain, a later analysis derived a clonal expansion index from normalized ranks of inferred template counts within each repertoire. A later analysis computed generation probabilities with a VDJ recombination model fitted to out-of-frame rearrangements, and checked the results against IGoR. A later analysis scored TCR-TCR, TCR-HLA and TCR-CMV co-occurrence with hypergeometric tests, applying a repertoire-size bias correction to TCR pairs. False discovery rates were estimated in a later analysis by permuting HLA or CMV assignments 20 times. In a later analysis, co-occurring TCRs were grouped with DBSCAN, and TCRdist sequence similarity was added when clustering was performed within HLA-allele-positive subsets. Repertoires with fewer than 30,000 or more than 120,000 public chains, plus five repertoires with anomalous nucleotide sharing, were excluded from co-occurrence clustering. Drawn from immuneACCESS, this table holds only the in-frame rearrangements with V and J called that TCRdb kept. Clones are partly lost; checked studies trace under half to an unresolved V gene and leave the rest unexplained. V and J calls and clone size are copied from that table; D and trimming were computed from the DNA. The sample has more than 150,000 clones on record, about 80% of them singletons. Of the sample, 0.65% is held by the ten largest clones.

As concerns this clone: Which antigen it targets is not known. Base qualities are not at hand, and no much larger clone is one base apart.

The clonotype originates from a boy younger than 18 in good health and CMV-seronegative. The sequence joins TRBV28 to TRBJ1-5; the D gene is possibly TRBD1, with 5 bases matching. Sample: PBMCs. The base sequence is TGTGCCACCCTAACGGGGGACAGCAATCAGCCCCAGCATTTT. This yields the protein CATLTGDSNQPQHF.